This TCR beta chain was sequenced during a study of spatial heterogeneity in lung cancer. Study-wide background: A unique TCR and UMI combination showed up more than ten times in raw reads, on average.

MiXCR, applied by TCRdb to the 5' RACE reads, yields one record per CDR3 protein. The table lists 15,000 to 20,000 distinct CDR3 sequences, 5.5% to 8% of them singletons, with around 3.7% in the top ten. Time point: sample taken at primary tumor resection. Donation came from 70 or so patients with untreated early-stage non-small cell lung cancer. The V and J ends lost 3 bases and 4 bases, in that order; junction bases with no gene match: 12. Germline CDR1 and CDR2: SGHTA and FQGNSA. CDR3 length equals 16 residues. Notes on the study in general: Within tumors, counts of expanded alpha and beta TCRs tracked tumor mutation counts.

In this sample, this clonotype turned up many times. What it binds is not known. This chain joins TRBV7-2 and TRBJ2-7, with TRBD2 matching over 7 bases. The input for sequencing was lung tumor tissue, taken at surgery. This receptor was taken from a female donor with early-stage non-small cell lung cancer. The CDR3 region is CASSFGEPSGVYEQYF. The CDR3 bases are TGTGCCAGCAGCTTTGGTGAACCTAGCGGCGTTTACGAGCAGTACTTC. Full variable domain (missing parts from reference TRBV7-2 and TRBJ2-7): GAGVSQSPSNKVTEKGKDVELRCDPISGHTALYWYRQSLGQGLEFLIYFQGNSAPDKSGLPSDRFSAERTGGSVSTLTIQRTQQEDSAVYLCASSFGEPSGVYEQYFGPGTRLTVT.